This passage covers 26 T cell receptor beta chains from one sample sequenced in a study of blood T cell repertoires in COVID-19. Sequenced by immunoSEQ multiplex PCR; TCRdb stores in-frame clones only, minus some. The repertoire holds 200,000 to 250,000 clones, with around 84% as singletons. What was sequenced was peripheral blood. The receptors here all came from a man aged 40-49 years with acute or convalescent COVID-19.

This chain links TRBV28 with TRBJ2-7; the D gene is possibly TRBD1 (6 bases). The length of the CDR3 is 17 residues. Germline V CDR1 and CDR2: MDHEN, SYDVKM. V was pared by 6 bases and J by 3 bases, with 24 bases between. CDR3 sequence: CASSFSVMGTGYYEQYF. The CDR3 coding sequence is TGTGCCAGCAGCTTCTCGGTGATGGGCACAGGGTACTACGAGCAGTACTTC. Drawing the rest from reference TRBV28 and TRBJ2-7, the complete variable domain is DVKVTQSSRYLVKRTGEKVFLECVQDMDHENMFWYRQDPGLGLRLIYFSYDVKMKEKGDIPEGYSVSREKKERFSLILESASTNQTSMYLCASSFSVMGTGYYEQYFGPGTRLTVT.

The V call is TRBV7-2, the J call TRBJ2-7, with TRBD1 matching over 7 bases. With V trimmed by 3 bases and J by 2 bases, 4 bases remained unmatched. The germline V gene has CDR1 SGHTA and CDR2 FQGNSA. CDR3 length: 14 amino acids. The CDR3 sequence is CASSFGDRTYEQYF. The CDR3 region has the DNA TGTGCCAGCAGCTTTGGGGACAGAACCTACGAGCAGTACTTC.

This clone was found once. CDR3 in amino acids: CASLQGNYGYTF. CDR3 nucleotides: TGTGCCAGCCTACAGGGTAACTATGGCTACACCTTC. The V call is TRBV6-6, the J call TRBJ1-2, with a possible D match to TRBD1 (6 bases). Germline CDR1 is MNHNY and CDR2 is SVGAGI (reference sequence). With 8 bases removed from V and 1 base from J, the gap between germline ends came to 8 bases. The CDR3 covers 12 residues.

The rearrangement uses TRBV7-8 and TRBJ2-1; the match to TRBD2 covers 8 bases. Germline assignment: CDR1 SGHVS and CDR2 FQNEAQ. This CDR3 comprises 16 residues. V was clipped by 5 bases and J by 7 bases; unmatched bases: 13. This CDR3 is CASSPLRAGVVNEQFF. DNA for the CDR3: TGTGCCAGCAGCCCCCTTAGAGCGGGGGTCGTGAATGAGCAGTTCTTC. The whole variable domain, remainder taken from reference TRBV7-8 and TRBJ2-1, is GAGVSQSPRYKVAKRGQDVALRCDPISGHVSLFWYQQALGQGPEFLTYFQNEAQLDKSGLPSDRFFAERPEGSVSTLKIQRTQQEDSAVYLCASSPLRAGVVNEQFFGPGTRLTVL.

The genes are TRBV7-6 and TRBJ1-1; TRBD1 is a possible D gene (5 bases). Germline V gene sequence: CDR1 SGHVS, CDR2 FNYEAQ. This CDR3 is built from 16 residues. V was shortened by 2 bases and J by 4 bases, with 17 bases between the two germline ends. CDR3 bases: TGTGCCAGCAGCTTAAGGGGTGGCAGTTGGGCCACTGAAGCTTTCTTT. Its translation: CASSLRGGSWATEAFF.

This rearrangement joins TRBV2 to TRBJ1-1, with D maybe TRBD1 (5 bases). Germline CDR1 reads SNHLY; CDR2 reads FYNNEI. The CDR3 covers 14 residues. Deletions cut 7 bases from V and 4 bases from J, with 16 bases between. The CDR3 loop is CASIPQGQSTEAFF. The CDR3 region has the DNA TGTGCCAGCATCCCCCAGGGCCAGAGCACTGAAGCTTTCTTT.

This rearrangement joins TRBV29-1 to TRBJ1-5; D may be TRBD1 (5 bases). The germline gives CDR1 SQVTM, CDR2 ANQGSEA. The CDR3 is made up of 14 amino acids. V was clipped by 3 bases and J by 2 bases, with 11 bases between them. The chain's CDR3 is CSVEQGAGNQPQHF. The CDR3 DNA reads TGCAGCGTTGAGCAGGGTGCGGGCAATCAGCCCCAGCATTTT. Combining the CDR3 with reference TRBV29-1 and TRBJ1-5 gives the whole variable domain SAVISQKPSRDICQRGTSLTIQCQVDSQVTMMFWYRQQPGQSLTLIATANQGSEATYESGFVIDKFPISRPNLTFSTLTVSNMSPEDSSIYLCSVEQGAGNQPQHFGDGTRLSIL.

For the CDR3, the DNA is TGTGCCAGCAGCTTGTTTATGTTGAACACTGAAGCTTTCTTT. Translating gives CASSLFMLNTEAFF. This chain connects TRBV5-6 to TRBJ1-1, with D hard to call. Germline-derived CDR1 and CDR2 are SGHDT and YYEEEE. The CDR3 has 14 residues. The ends were cut back, 1 base at V and 0 bases at J, with 7 bases in the middle.

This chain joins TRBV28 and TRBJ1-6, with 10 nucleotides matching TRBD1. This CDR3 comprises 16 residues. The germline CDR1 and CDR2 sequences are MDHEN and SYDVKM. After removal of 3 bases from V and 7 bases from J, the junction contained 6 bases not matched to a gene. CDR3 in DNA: TGTGCCAGCAGTTTTTTCCGGGACAGGGGAAATTCACCCCTCCACTTT. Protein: CASSFFRDRGNSPLHF.

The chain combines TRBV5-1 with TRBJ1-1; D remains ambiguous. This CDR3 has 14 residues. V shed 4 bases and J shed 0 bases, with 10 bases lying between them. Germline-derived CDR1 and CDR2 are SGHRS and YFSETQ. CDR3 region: CASSDYGVNTEAFF. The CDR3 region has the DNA TGCGCCAGCAGCGACTACGGGGTGAACACTGAAGCTTTCTTT.

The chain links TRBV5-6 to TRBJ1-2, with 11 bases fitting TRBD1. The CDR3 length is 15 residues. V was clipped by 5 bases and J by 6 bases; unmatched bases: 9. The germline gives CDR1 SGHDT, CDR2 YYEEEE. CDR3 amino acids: CASRPDRGLLDGYTF. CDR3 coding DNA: TGTGCCAGCAGGCCGGACAGGGGGCTATTAGATGGCTACACCTTC.

The DNA for the CDR3 is TGTGCCAGCTTAAATCTTCGGACAGGGGGCGCCTTGGACTATGGCTACACCTTC. Its translation is CASLNLRTGGALDYGYTF. This chain uses TRBV11-3 with TRBJ1-2, with 11 nucleotides matching TRBD1. This CDR3 has 18 residues. CDR1 and CDR2 from the germline V gene are SGHNT and YENEEA. Unmatched junction bases numbered 17, after V lost 8 bases and J lost 3 bases.

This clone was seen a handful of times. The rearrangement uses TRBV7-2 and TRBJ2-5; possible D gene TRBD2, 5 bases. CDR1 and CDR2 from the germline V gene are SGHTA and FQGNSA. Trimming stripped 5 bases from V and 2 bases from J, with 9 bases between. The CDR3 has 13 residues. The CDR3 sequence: CASSVGIQETQYF. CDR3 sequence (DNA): TGTGCCAGCAGCGTCGGGATACAAGAGACCCAGTACTTC.

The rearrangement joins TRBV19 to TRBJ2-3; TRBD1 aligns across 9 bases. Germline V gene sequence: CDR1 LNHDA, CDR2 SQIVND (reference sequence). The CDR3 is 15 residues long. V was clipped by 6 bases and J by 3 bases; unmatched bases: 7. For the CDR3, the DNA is TGTGCCAGTAGAAAACAGGGGGCGGTTACAGATACGCAGTATTTT. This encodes CASRKQGAVTDTQYF.

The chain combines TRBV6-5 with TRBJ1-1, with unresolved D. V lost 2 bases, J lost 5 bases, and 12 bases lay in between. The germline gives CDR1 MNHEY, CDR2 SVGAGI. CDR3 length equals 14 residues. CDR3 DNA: TGTGCCAGCAGTTACAGCGGGGTAGGGACTGAAGCTTTCTTT. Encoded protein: CASSYSGVGTEAFF.

In nucleotides, the CDR3 is TGTGCCAGCTCACCCAAGACTAGCGGGGTGGCAGATACGCAGTATTTT. It is translated as CASSPKTSGVADTQYF. The chain uses TRBV18 and TRBJ2-3; TRBD2 matches 11 bases. Trimming took 3 bases from V and 4 from J; bases not matched to a gene: 6. The CDR3 has 16 amino acids. Germline loops: CDR1 KGHSH, CDR2 LQKENI.

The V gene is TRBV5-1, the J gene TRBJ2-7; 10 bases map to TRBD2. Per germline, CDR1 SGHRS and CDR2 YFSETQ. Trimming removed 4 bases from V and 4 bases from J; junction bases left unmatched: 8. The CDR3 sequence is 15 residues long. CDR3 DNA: TGCGCCAGCAGCCCGCTAGCGGGGGTAAATTACGAGCAGTACTTC. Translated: CASSPLAGVNYEQYF.

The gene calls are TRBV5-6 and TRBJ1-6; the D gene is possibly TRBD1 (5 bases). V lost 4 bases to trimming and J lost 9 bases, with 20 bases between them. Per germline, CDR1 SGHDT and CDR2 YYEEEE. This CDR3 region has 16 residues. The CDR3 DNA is TGTGCCAGCAGCGGGGGGATAGGCCTCGAAAGTTCACCCCTCCACTTT. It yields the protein CASSGGIGLESSPLHF.

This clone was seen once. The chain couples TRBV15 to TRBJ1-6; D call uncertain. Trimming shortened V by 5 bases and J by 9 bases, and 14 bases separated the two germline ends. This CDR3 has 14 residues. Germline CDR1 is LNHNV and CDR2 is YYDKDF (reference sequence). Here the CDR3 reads CATSGLSWGSPLHF. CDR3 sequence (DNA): TGTGCCACCAGCGGACTTAGCTGGGGTTCACCCCTCCACTTT.

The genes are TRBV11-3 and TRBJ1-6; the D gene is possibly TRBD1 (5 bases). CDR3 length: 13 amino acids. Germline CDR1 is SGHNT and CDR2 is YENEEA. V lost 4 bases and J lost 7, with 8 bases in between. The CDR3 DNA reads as TGTGCCAGCAGCTCAGGGTGGAATTCACCCCTCCACTTT. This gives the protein CASSSGWNSPLHF.

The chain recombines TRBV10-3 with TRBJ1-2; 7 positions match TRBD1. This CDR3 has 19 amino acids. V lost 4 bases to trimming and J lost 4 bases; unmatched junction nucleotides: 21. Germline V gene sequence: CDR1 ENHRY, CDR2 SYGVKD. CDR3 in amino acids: CAISAFVVGYRGQSYGYTF. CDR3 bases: TGTGCCATCAGTGCTTTCGTAGTTGGCTATAGGGGGCAGAGCTATGGCTACACCTTC.

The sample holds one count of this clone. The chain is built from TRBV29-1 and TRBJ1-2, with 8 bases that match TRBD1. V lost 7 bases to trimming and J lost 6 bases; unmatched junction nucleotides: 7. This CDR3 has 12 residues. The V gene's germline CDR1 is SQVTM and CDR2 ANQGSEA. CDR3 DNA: TGCAGCGGACTGACAGGGGCAAATGGCTACACCTTC. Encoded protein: CSGLTGANGYTF.

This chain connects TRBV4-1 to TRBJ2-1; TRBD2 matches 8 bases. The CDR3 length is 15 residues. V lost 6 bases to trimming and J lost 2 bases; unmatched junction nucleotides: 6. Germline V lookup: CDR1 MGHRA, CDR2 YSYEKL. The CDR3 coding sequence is TGCGCCAGCAGTGCAACTAGCGGAGCCTACAATGAGCAGTTCTTC. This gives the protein CASSATSGAYNEQFF.

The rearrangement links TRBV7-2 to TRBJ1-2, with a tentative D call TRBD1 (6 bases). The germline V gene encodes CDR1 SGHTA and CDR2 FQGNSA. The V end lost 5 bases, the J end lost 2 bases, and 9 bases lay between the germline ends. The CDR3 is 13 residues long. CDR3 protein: CASSQDRNYGYTF. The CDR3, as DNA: TGTGCCAGCAGCCAAGACAGGAACTATGGCTACACCTTC.

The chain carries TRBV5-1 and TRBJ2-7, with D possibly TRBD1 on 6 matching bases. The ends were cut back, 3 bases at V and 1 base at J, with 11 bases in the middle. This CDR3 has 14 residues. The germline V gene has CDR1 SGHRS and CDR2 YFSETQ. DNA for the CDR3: TGCGCCAGCAGCTCACAGGGCATGTCCTACGAGCAGTACTTC. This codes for CASSSQGMSYEQYF.

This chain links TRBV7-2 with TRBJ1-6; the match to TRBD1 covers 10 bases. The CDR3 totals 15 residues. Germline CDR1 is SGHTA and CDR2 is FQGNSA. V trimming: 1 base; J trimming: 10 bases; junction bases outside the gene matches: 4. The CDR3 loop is CASSLETGGRSPLHF. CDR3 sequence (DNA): TGTGCCAGCAGCTTAGAGACAGGGGGCAGGTCACCCCTCCACTTT.